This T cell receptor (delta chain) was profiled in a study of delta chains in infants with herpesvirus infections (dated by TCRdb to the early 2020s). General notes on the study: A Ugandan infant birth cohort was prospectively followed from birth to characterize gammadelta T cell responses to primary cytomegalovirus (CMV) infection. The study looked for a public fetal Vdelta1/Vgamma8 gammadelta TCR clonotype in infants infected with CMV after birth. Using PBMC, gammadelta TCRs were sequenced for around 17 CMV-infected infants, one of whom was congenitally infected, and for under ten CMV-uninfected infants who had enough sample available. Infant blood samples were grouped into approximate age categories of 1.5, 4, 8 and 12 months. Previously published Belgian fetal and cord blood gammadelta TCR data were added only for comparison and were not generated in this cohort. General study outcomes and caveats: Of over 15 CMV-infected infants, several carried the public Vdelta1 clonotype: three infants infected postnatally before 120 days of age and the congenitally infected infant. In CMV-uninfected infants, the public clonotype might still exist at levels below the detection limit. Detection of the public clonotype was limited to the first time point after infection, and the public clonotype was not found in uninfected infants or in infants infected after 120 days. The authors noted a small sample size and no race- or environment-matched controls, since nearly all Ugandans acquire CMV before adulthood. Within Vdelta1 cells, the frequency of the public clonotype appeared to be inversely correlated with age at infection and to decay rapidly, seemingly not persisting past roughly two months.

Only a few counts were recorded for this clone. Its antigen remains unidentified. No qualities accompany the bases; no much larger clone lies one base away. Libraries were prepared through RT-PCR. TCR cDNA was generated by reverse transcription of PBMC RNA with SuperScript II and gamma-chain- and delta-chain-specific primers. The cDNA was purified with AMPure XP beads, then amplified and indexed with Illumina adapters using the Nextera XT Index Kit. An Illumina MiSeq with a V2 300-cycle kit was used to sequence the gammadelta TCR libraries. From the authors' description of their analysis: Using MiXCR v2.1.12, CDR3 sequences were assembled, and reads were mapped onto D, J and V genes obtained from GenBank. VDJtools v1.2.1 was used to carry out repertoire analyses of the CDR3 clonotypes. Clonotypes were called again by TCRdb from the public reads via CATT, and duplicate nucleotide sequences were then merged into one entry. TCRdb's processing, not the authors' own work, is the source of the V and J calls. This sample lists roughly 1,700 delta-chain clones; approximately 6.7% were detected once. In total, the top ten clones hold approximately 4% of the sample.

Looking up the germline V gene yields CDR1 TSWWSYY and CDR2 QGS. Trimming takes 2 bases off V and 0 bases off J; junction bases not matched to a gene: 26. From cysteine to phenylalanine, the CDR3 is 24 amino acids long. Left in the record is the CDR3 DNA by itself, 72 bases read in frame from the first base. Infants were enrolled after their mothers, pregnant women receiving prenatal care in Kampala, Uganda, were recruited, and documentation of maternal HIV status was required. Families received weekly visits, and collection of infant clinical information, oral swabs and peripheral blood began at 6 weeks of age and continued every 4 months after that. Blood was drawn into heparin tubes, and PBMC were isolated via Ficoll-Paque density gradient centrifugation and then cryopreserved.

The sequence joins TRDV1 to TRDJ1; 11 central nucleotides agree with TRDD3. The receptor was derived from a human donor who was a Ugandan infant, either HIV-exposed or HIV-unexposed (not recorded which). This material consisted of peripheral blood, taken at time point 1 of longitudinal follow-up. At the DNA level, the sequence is TGTGCTCTTGGGGAAGGCCGCTCTCTTTCCACTGTACTGGGGGATAGGACGTACACCGATAAACTCATCTTT. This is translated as CALGEGRSLSTVLGDRTYTDKLIF.